This TCR beta chain was profiled in a study of identical twins (dated by TCRdb to 2016 to 2018). Regarding the study in general: The study deep-sequenced TCR alpha and beta repertoires from monozygotic twins, unrelated adults of various ages and cord blood to test whether fetal clonotypes persist. To rule out contamination, the twin experiments were replicated at different times with different library preparation protocols. Overall study outcomes, separate from this receptor: Compared with coincidental sharing between unrelated individuals, an excess of low generation-probability sequences was observed among out-of-frame TCR alpha sequences shared between twins. Because the same donors could not be followed over many years, the conclusions relied on cross-sectional statistical analysis. Fewer insertions were carried by abundant cord blood beta clonotypes; a weaker similar trend was observed in young adult naive repertoires, while no such trend was observed in memory repertoires. Recombination models systematically underestimated out-of-frame TCR alpha sharing in monozygotic twins but agreed with sharing between unrelated individuals. A weaker excess of twin sharing was found in beta out-of-frame sequences because the signal-to-noise ratio was lowered by fewer shared sequences. Zero-insertion analyses could be partly confounded by invariant T cells such as MAIT and iNKT, though diverse VJ usage argued against such confounding for most clonotypes.

Deletion took 2 bases off V and 5 bases off J, with a span of 7 bases between the germline ends. The germline V gene (reference sequence) supplies CDR1 MNHEY and CDR2 SMNVEV. The CDR3 holds 13 amino acids from the cysteine to the phenylalanine. The DNA shown is the 39-base CDR3, in frame from base 1. Every donor was a healthy Caucasian. The twin cohort comprised three pairs of female monozygotic twins, all aged about 18 to 30 years. Positive isolation kits from Invitrogen were used to isolate CD4+ and CD8+ T cell populations. Receptor amplification or capture employed 5' RACE. The sequencing machine was an Illumina HiSeq 2000. Template switching introduced a universal primer binding site; the final cDNA contained a unique molecular identifier, enabling accurate counting of TCR cDNA molecules. Specific primers in the conserved constant-segment region were used to synthesize first-strand cDNA for TCR alpha and beta chains. To control for contamination, every cDNA library carried two barcodes: a SMART-Mk sample barcode plus Illumina barcodes. TruSeq adapter sequences, together with Illumina sample barcodes, were added in two successive PCR steps. The Illumina HiSeq platform was used with custom primers to sequence TCR alpha and beta cDNA libraries. On the study's bioinformatics: Raw reads were processed with MiGEC to extract unique molecular identifiers, and MiXCR was used to determine CDR3 positions. For each individual, recombination models were inferred using an EM algorithm with the repgenHMM and IGoR tools. The analysis of shared clonotypes was done with the tcR package in R, with sharing normalized by the product of cloneset sizes. Out-of-frame nonproductive sequences were analyzed to study raw recombination free of thymic and clonal selection effects. The public reads were reanalyzed by TCRdb: fastp trimming at Q25, MiXCR alignment, in-frame beta chains only. Rows are combined by CDR3 protein, so each entry shows the most common genes and DNA. None of the V and J calls come from the authors' own analysis; TCRdb made them. Across this sample there are roughly 250,000 distinct CDR3 sequences, with 6% to 8.5% seen only once. Around 5% of the sample is taken by the ten largest.

This clonotype was seen many times. The antigen it recognizes is unknown. The sample holds no much larger clone one base away, and base qualities are not on file. The data also belong to a second study, concerning yellow fever vaccine responses in identical twins. The second study's authors report: According to the authors, in identical twins the way T cells responded to vaccination appeared partly convergent and partly personalized. In identical twins, the study followed T cell clones that responded to the vaccine with precision.

The clonotype comes from a young woman in good health. Sequenced sample: CD8+ T cells sorted from blood. The chain links TRBV27 with TRBJ1-5, with TRBD1 tentatively as D gene (5 bases match). For the CDR3, the sequence is CASSLQGYQPQHF. The DNA sequence is TGTGCCAGCAGTTTACAGGGCTATCAGCCCCAGCATTTT.